The entry below describes one TCR beta chain. Its antigen is still unknown. The data were obtained in a study of OX40 agonist ivuxolimab in advanced cancers. Across the whole study: At doses from 0.01 to 10 mg/kg, patients were given intravenous ivuxolimab every 2 weeks. Patients in dose escalation had liver, melanoma, kidney or head and neck cancers. People who had prior anti-PD-1, anti-PD-L1 or anti-CTLA-4 therapy could take part, and approximately 44% had some.

Study outcomes and limitations: Low normalized clonal expansion also occurred in some nonresponding patients.

Using immunoSEQ multiplex PCR, the repertoire was profiled, and TCRdb retains in-frame clones only, with some absent. Among roughly 15,000 clones, about 82% were seen once, and the ten largest hold approximately 14%. V was trimmed by 1 base and J by 7 bases, leaving 22 bases between them. The V gene's germline CDR1 is MGHRA and CDR2 YSYEKL. The CDR3 extends over 18 amino acids. The rearrangement links TRBV4-1 to TRBJ1-4; D is possibly TRBD1 (6 bases). The clonotype was recovered from an adult with an advanced solid tumor such as melanoma, head and neck, liver or kidney cancer. Sequenced here: CD4+ or CD8+ T cells sorted from blood, sampled in a trial of the OX40 agonist ivuxolimab. The CDR3 loop is CASSQGHPARGAGEKLFF. The CDR3 DNA reads as TGCGCCAGCAGCCAAGGACATCCCGCCCGGGGGGCAGGTGAAAAACTGTTTTTT.